This TCR beta chain was recovered during a study of blood T cell repertoires in COVID-19. Study at large: Spain, Italy and the United States supplied samples that represented acute and convalescent COVID-19. PBMCs, B-cell-depleted T cells, or T cells provided the cDNA or gDNA that made up the material.

The study drew participants aged about 18 to 90 years from 24 US areas. As handled by the study authors: How many nucleated cells were present was estimated from reference gene primer amplification. This table comes from immunoSEQ multiplex PCR, and its TCRdb copy is limited to in-frame clones, with some not included. D and trimming come from the DNA, and the V and J calls and clone size come from that table. The sample lists 200,000 to 250,000 clones; about four fifths were seen once. The CDR3 has 18 residues. Per the germline V gene, CDR1 is MNHNY and CDR2 is SVGAGI (reference sequence). V was trimmed by 5 bases and J by 3 bases, leaving 26 bases between them. This clone was seen a handful of times.

The origin of this receptor is a woman aged 40 to 50 with acute COVID-19. The sequenced sample consisted of PBMCs or T cells enriched from blood (not recorded which). J is TRBJ2-7 and V is TRBV6-6; D not resolved. The CDR3 DNA sequence: TGTGCCAGCAGTCCACAACTAAGAGACGTTACCCACCGCTACGAGCAGTACTTC. This sequence encodes CASSPQLRDVTHRYEQYF.